This TCR beta chain was sequenced during a study of a mutant IDH1 vaccine in newly diagnosed glioma. General study results and limits: Immune responses arising from the vaccine appeared in 80% to 95% of patients.

For this clone: The antigen is undetermined.

Time point described: week 5, during vaccination. With topical imiquimod, each dose of the vaccine consisted of 300 ug of mutant IDH1 20-mer peptide. Patients carried new grade 3 or 4 IDH1-mutant astrocytomas lacking nuclear ATRX. Trimming cost V 6 bases and J 4 bases, with 7 bases left between them. CDR3 size: 13 residues. The germline V gene encodes CDR1 MNHEY and CDR2 SVGAGI. Assay used: immunoSEQ multiplex PCR; TCRdb lists only in-frame clones, some missing. Among about 58,000 clones listed, around four fifths were seen once. The sample in question was PBMCs, obtained from a glioma patient whose treatment included an IDH1 peptide vaccine. The rearrangement uses TRBV6-5 and TRBJ2-6; D remains unclear. The TCR was taken from a woman aged 45-65 years with glioma. The CDR3 loop is CASRAVGANVLTF. Here the CDR3 DNA reads TGTGCCAGCAGGGCAGTGGGGGCCAACGTCCTGACTTTC.